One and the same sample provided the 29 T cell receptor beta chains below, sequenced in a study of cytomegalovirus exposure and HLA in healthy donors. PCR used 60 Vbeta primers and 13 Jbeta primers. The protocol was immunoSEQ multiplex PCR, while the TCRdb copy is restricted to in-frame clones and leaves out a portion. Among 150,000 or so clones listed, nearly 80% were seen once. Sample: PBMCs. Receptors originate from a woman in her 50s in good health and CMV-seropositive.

CDR3 sequence reads: CASSLSGVNTEAFF. In DNA form, the CDR3 reads TGTGCCAGCAGCCTTTCGGGGGTAAACACTGAAGCTTTCTTT. The rearrangement links TRBV7-2 to TRBJ1-1, with TRBD1 as a possible D gene (5 bases). The V gene lost 5 bases and the J gene lost 2 bases, with 12 bases spanning the gap. Germline-derived CDR1 and CDR2 are SGHTA and FQGNSA. CDR3 length: 14 residues.

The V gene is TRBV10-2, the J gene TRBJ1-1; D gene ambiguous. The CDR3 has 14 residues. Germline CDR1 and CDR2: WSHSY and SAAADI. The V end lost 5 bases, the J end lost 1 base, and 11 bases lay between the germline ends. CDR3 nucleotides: TGCGCCAGCAGTCCGGGAAGCAGGAACACTGAAGCTTTCTTT. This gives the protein CASSPGSRNTEAFF.

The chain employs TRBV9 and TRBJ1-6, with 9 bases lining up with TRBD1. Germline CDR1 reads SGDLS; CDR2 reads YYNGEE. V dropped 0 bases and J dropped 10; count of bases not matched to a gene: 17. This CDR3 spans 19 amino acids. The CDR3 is CASSVVRAVRDRVKSPLHF. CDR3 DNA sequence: TGTGCCAGCAGCGTAGTCCGAGCCGTGCGGGACAGGGTTAAGTCACCCCTCCACTTT.

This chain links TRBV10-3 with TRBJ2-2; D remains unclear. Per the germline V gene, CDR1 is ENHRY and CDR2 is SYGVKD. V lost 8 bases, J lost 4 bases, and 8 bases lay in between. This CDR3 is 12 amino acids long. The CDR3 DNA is TGTGCCATCCGGGTTCCCACCGGGGAGCTGTTTTTT. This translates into CAIRVPTGELFF.

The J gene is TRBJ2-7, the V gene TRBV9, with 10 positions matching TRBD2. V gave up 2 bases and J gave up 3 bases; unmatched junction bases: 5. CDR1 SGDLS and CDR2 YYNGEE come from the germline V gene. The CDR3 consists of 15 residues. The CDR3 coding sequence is TGTGCCAGCAGCGTGGGGGGGACTAGCGACTACGAGCAGTACTTC. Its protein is CASSVGGTSDYEQYF.

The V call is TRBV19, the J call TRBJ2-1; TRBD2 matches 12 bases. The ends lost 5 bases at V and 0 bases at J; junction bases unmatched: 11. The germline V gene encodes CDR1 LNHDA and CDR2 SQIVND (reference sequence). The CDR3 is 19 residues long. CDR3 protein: CASSAGLAGRIRSYNEQFF. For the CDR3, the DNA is TGTGCCAGTAGTGCAGGACTAGCGGGACGTATACGCTCCTACAATGAGCAGTTCTTC.

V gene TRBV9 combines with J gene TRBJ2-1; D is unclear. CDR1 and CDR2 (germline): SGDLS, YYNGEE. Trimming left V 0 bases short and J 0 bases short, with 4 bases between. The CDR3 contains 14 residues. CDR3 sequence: CASSVDTSYNEQFF. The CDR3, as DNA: TGTGCCAGCAGCGTAGACACCTCCTACAATGAGCAGTTCTTC. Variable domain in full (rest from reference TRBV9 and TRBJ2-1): DSGVTQTPKHLITATGQRVTLRCSPRSGDLSVYWYQQSLDQGLQFLIQYYNGEERAKGNILERFSAQQFPDLHSELNLSSLELGDSALYFCASSVDTSYNEQFFGPGTRLTVL.

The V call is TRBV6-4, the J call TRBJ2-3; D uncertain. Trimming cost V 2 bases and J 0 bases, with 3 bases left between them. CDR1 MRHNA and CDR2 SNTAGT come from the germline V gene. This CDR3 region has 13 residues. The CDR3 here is CASSDRSTDTQYF. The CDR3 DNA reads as TGTGCCAGCAGTGACCGTAGCACAGATACGCAGTATTTT.

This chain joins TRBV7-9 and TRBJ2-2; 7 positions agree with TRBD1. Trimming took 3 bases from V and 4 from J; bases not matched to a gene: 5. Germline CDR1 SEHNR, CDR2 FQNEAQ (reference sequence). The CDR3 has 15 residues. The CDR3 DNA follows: TGTGCCAGCAGCTTTACGGCAGGGGGCACCGGGGAGCTGTTTTTT. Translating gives CASSFTAGGTGELFF.

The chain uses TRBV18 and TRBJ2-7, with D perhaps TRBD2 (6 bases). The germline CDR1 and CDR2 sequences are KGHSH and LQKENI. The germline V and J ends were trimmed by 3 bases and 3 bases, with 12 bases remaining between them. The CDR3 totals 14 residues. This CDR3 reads CASSPTPGDYEQYF. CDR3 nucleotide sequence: TGTGCCAGCTCACCGACTCCGGGGGACTACGAGCAGTACTTC.

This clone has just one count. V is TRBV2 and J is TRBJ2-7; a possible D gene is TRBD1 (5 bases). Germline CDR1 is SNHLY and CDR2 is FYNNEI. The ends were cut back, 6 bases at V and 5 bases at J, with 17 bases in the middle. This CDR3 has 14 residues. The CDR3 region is CASRDPGILDEQYF. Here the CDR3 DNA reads TGTGCCAGCAGGGACCCAGGGATTCTGGACGAGCAGTACTTC. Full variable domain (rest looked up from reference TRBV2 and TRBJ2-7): EPEVTQTPSHQVTQMGQEVILRCVPISNHLYFYWYRQILGQKVEFLVSFYNNEISEKSEIFDDQFSVERPDGSNFTLKIRSTKLEDSAMYFCASRDPGILDEQYFGPGTRLTVT.

As DNA, the CDR3 is TGTGCCAGCAGCTTTCAGGGAACCAGTGAAGCTTTCTTT. Its protein product is CASSFQGTSEAFF. V usage is TRBV5-4 and J usage is TRBJ1-1, with a tentative D call TRBD1 (5 bases). The germline V gene has CDR1 SGHNT and CDR2 YYREEE (reference sequence). V dropped 2 bases and J dropped 7 bases, with 12 bases sitting between them. There are 13 residues in the CDR3.

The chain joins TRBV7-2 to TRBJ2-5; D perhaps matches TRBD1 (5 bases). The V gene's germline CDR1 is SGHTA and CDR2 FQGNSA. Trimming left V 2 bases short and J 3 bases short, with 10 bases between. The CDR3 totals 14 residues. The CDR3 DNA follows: TGTGCCAGCAGCTTACCCCCAGGGAAAGAGACCCAGTACTTC. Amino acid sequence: CASSLPPGKETQYF.

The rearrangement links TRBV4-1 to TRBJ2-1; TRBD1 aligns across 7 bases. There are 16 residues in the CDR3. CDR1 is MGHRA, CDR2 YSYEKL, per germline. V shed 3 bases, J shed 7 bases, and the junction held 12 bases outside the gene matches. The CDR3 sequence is CASSHQRGLRGNEQFF. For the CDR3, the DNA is TGCGCCAGCAGCCATCAGAGGGGGCTTCGGGGAAATGAGCAGTTCTTC.

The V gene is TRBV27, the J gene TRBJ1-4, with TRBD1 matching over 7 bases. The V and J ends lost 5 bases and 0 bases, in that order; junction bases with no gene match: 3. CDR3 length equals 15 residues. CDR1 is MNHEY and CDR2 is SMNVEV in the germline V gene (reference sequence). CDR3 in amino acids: CASSPGQATNEKLFF. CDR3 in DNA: TGTGCCAGCAGTCCCGGACAGGCAACTAATGAAAAACTGTTTTTT.

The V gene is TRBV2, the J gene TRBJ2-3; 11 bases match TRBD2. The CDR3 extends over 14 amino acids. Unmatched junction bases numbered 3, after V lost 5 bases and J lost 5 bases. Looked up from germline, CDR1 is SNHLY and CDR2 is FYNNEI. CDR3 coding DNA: TGTGCCAGCAGTTTAGCGGGGGGGCAAGATACGCAGTATTTT. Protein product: CASSLAGGQDTQYF.

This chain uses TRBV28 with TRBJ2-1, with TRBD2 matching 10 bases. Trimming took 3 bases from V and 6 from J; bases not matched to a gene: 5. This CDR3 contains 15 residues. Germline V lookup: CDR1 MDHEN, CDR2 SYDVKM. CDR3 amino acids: CASSFPLAGVNEQFF. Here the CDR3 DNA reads TGTGCCAGCAGTTTTCCTCTAGCGGGAGTCAATGAGCAGTTCTTC.

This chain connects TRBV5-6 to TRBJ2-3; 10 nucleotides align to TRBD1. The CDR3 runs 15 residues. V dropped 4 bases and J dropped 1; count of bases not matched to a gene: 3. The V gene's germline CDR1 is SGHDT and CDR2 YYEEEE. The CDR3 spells CASSETGGRTDTQYF. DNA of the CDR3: TGTGCCAGCAGCGAGACAGGGGGCCGCACAGATACGCAGTATTTT.

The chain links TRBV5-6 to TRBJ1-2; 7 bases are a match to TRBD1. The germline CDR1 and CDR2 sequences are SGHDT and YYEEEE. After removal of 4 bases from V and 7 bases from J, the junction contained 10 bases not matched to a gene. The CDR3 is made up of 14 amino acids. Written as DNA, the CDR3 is TGTGCCAGCAGCCTGAACAGGGGTTTGGTTGGCTACACCTTC. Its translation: CASSLNRGLVGYTF.

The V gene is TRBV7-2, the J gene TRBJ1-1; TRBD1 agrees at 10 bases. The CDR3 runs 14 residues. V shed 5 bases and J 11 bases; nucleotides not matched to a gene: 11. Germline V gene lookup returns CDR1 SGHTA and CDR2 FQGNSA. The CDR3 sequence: CASSPLGTGVSAFF. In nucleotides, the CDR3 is TGTGCCAGCAGCCCGCTCGGGACAGGGGTTAGTGCTTTCTTT.

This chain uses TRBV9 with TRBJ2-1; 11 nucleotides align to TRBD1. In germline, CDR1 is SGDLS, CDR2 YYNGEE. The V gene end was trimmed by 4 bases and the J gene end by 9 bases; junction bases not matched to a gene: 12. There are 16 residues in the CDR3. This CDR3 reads CASSPRDRGDLGEQFF. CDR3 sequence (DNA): TGTGCCAGCAGCCCGCGGGACAGGGGGGATCTAGGTGAGCAGTTCTTC.

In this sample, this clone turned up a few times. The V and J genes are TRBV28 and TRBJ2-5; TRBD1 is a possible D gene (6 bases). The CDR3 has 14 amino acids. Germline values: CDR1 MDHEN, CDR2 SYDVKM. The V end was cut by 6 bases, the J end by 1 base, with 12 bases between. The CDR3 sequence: CASRTTGRQETQYF. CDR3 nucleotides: TGTGCCAGCAGAACGACAGGTCGCCAAGAGACCCAGTACTTC.

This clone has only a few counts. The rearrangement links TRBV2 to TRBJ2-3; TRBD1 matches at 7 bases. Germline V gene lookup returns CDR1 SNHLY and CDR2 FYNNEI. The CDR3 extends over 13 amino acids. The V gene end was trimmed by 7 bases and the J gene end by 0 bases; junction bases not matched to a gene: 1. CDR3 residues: CASKTGSTDTQYF. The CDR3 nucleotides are TGTGCCAGCAAGACAGGGAGCACAGATACGCAGTATTTT.

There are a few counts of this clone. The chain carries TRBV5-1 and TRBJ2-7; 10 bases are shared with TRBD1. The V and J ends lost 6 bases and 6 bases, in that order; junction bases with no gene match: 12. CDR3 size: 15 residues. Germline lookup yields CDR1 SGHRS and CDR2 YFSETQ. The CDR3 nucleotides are TGCGCCAGCACCTCTTCACCGGGACAGGGGATCGAGCAGTACTTC. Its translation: CASTSSPGQGIEQYF. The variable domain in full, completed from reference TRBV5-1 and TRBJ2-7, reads KAGVTQTPRYLIKTRGQQVTLSCSPISGHRSVSWYQQTPGQGLQFLFEYFSETQRNKGNFPGRFSGRQFSNSRSEMNVSTLELGDSALYLCASTSSPGQGIEQYFGPGTRLTVT.

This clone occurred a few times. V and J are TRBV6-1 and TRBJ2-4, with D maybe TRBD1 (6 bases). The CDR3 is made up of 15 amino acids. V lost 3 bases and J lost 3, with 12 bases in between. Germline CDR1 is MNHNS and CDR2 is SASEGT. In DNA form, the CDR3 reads TGTGCCAGCAGTGATCCGGGACAAAACAAAAACATTCAGTACTTC. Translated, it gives CASSDPGQNKNIQYF.

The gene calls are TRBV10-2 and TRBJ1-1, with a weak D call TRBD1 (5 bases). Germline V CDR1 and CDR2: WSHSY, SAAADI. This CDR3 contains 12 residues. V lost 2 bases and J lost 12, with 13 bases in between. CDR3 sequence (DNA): TGCGCCAGCAGTGAGATTCAGGGTGTAACTTTCTTT. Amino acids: CASSEIQGVTFF.

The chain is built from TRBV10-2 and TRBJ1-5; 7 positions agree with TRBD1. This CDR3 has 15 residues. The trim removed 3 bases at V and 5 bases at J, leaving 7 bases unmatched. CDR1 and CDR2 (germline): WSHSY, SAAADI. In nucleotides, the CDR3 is TGCGCCAGCAGTGAAGAGGGGGCTCGTGATCAGCCCCAGCATTTT. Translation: CASSEEGARDQPQHF.

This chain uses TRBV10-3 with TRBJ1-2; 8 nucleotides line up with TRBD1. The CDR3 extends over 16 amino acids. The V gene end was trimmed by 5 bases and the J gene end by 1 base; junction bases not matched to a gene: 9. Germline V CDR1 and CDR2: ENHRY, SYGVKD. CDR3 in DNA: TGTGCCATCAGTACCGGACAGGGATTGAATAACTATGGCTACACCTTC. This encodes CAISTGQGLNNYGYTF.

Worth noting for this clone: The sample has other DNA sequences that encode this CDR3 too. The CDR3 DNA follows: TGTGCCAGCAGTTCAGGACTAGCGGGGGGTACCGGGGAGCTGTTTTTT. Translated, it gives CASSSGLAGGTGELFF. The chain carries TRBV5-6 and TRBJ2-2, with TRBD2 identical over 14 bases. V lost 5 bases to trimming and J lost 5 bases; unmatched junction nucleotides: 5. This CDR3 region has 16 residues. Looked up from germline, CDR1 is SGHDT and CDR2 is YYEEEE.